Shown below are 19 T cell receptor beta chains from a single sample sequenced in a study of CD4 and CD8 cells across lung adenocarcinoma regions. TCRdb fed the PCR reads into MiXCR, producing one record per CDR3 protein. In the table there are more than 9,500 distinct CDR3 sequences, less than 60% of which are singletons. The sample consisted of CD8+ T cells from the margin of a lung tumor. The receptors stem from a female donor with lung adenocarcinoma. The CD4 and CD8 labels of this study may be unreliable.

Comment on this clonotype: One junction end does not reproduce the germline sequence, and a read error may be involved. V and J are TRBV6-1 and TRBJ2-3; unclear D gene. Per germline, CDR1 MNHNS and CDR2 SASEGT. This CDR3 spans 11 amino acids. The CDR3 sequence is CAGSETNMQYF. The CDR3, as DNA: TGTGCCGGCAGTGAAACAAATATGCAGTATTTC.

Worth noting for this clonotype: Sequence at one end of the junction differs from germline and may be a read error. This chain connects TRBV6-1 to TRBJ2-3; no reliable D call. The CDR3 has 12 amino acids. The germline V gene has CDR1 MNHNS and CDR2 SASEGT. CDR3: CASSQGKNIQYF. The CDR3 region has the DNA TGTGCCAGCAGTCAAGGCAAAAACATTCAGTATTTC.

By frequency in the sample, this clonotype is medium-sized (0.01 to 0.1%). The chain is built from TRBV6-5 and TRBJ2-2; possibly TRBD1 for D (5 bases). There are 14 residues in the CDR3. V lost 5 bases and J 1 base, leaving 8 bases between the germline ends. In germline, CDR1 is MNHEY, CDR2 SVGAGI. The CDR3 spells CASSLDRNTGELFF. The CDR3 DNA sequence: TGTGCCAGCAGTCTAGACAGGAACACCGGGGAGCTGTTTTTT.

About this clonotype itself: At one end, the junction sequence differs from germline, possibly due to a read error. V and J are TRBV6-1 and TRBJ2-3; D might be TRBD1 (5 bases). The V gene's germline CDR1 is MNHNS and CDR2 SASEGT. This CDR3 has 13 residues. The CDR3 spells CAGSGDGADTQSF. The CDR3 region has the DNA TGTGCCGGCAGTGGGGATGGGGCGGACACGCAGTCTTTC.

This clonotype has at least ten counts. The chain combines TRBV6-1 with TRBJ2-7; TRBD1 aligns across 9 bases. The CDR3 length is 15 residues. Germline loops: CDR1 MNHNS, CDR2 SASEGT. V gave up 5 bases and J gave up 0 bases; unmatched junction bases: 5. The CDR3, as DNA: TGTGCCAGCAGTCGGGACAGGGTGGACTCCTACGAGCAGTACTTC. Residues: CASSRDRVDSYEQYF.

This clonotype was detected ten times or more. The rearrangement uses TRBV12-3 or TRBV12-4 and TRBJ1-2, with D possibly TRBD1 on 5 matching bases. CDR3 length: 14 amino acids. Trimming stripped 2 bases from V and 3 bases from J, with 10 bases between. The CDR3 DNA is TGTGCCAGCAGTTTAAGTCTGGGGGACTATGGCTACACCTTC. As protein: CASSLSLGDYGYTF.

The chain recombines TRBV9 with TRBJ2-5; D is uncertain. Trimming took 0 bases from V and 2 from J, leaving 2 bases between them. The CDR3 has 12 residues. CDR1 SGDLS and CDR2 YYNGEE come from the germline V gene. In nucleotides, the CDR3 is TGTGCCAGCAGCGTAGGGCAAGAGACCCAGTACTTC. Amino acid sequence: CASSVGQETQYF. Full variable domain (rest looked up from reference TRBV9 and TRBJ2-5): DSGVTQTPKHLITATGQRVTLRCSPRSGDLSVYWYQQSLDQGLQFLIQYYNGEERAKGNILERFSAQQFPDLHSELNLSSLELGDSALYFCASSVGQETQYFGPGTRLLVL.

In the case of this clonotype: Sequence at one end of the junction differs from germline and may be a read error. The chain recombines TRBV10-3 with TRBJ2-3; D not certain. The CDR3 extends over 13 amino acids. Per germline, CDR1 ENHRY and CDR2 SYGVKD. In nucleotides, the CDR3 is TGTGCCATCAGTATAGTTTCGGAAGATACCCAGTATTTT. Its translation: CAISIVSEDTQYF.

This clonotype was seen a few times. The CDR3: CASSLGQEMNTEAFF. The CDR3 DNA reads as TGTGCCAGCAGCTTGGGACAGGAGATGAACACTGAAGCTTTCTTT. This chain connects TRBV5-4 to TRBJ1-1; weak D call: TRBD1 (6 bases). The CDR3 length is 15 residues. From germline, CDR1 is SGHNT and CDR2 YYREEE (reference sequence). Trimming cost V 0 bases and J 0 bases, with 9 bases left between them. Full variable domain (outside the CDR3, taken from reference TRBV5-4 and TRBJ1-1): ETGVTQSPTHLIKTRGQQVTLRCSSQSGHNTVSWYQQALGQGPQFIFQYYREEENGRGNFPPRFSGLQFPNYSSELNVNALELDDSALYLCASSLGQEMNTEAFFGQGTRLTVV.

This clonotype has a handful of counts. This chain links TRBV30 with TRBJ1-2; 9 nucleotides match TRBD1. The ends lost 5 bases at V and 6 bases at J; junction bases unmatched: 7. CDR1 GTSNPN and CDR2 SVGIG come from the germline V gene (reference sequence). The CDR3 extends over 13 amino acids. CDR3 region: CAWWSNRGHGYTF. Written as DNA, the CDR3 is TGTGCCTGGTGGAGCAACAGGGGGCATGGCTACACCTTC.

This chain uses TRBV6-5 with TRBJ2-1, with 10 positions matching TRBD1. CDR1 is MNHEY, CDR2 SVGAGI, per germline. V shed 4 bases and J 11 bases; nucleotides not matched to a gene: 11. There are 15 residues in the CDR3. CDR3 sequence reads: CASSSTGGAKNKQFF. CDR3 DNA sequence: TGTGCCAGCAGTTCGACAGGGGGCGCCAAAAATAAGCAGTTCTTC.

The gene calls are TRBV6-5 and TRBJ2-1; 7 nucleotides match TRBD1. The J call is doubtful: the DNA matches TRBJ2-5 better. The CDR3 has 13 residues. In germline, CDR1 is MNHEY, CDR2 SVGAGI. CDR3: CASSVGQTLTQYF. The CDR3 DNA reads TGTGCCAGCAGCGTGGGACAGACTCTGACCCAGTACTTC.

This clonotype was seen repeatedly, ten times or more. This sequence joins TRBV27 and TRBJ2-2; D perhaps matches TRBD1 (6 bases). Deletions cut 7 bases from V and 1 base from J, with 19 bases between. The CDR3 contains 17 residues. Germline V CDR1 and CDR2: MNHEY, SMNVEV (reference sequence). The CDR3 sequence is CASTPGVGGLNTGELFF. The DNA of the CDR3 is TGTGCCAGCACCCCAGGGGTAGGAGGCCTGAACACCGGGGAGCTGTTTTTT.

The table lists this clonotype with a few counts. The chain couples TRBV5-1 to TRBJ1-1; tentatively, D is TRBD1 (5 bases). Trimming removed 2 bases from V and 7 bases from J, with 15 bases in between. The CDR3 consists of 14 residues. The germline gives CDR1 SGHRS, CDR2 YFSETQ. CDR3 protein: CASSLTGGDGEAFF. CDR3 bases: TGCGCCAGCAGCTTAACGGGGGGTGATGGTGAAGCTTTCTTT.

In its sample, this clonotype is medium-sized (0.01 to 0.1%). V gene TRBV6-5 combines with J gene TRBJ2-3; D not resolved. This CDR3 contains 16 residues. The V and J ends lost 4 bases and 2 bases respectively, with 16 bases between them. The germline CDR1 and CDR2 sequences are MNHEY and SVGAGI. CDR3 in amino acids: CASSSQFEQFTDTQYF. As DNA, the CDR3 is TGTGCCAGCAGTTCCCAATTTGAGCAGTTCACAGATACGCAGTATTTT.

The sample holds many counts of this clonotype. The chain is built from TRBV4-1 and TRBJ1-6, with 7 bases lining up with TRBD1. The V segment lost 1 base and the J segment 10 bases; nucleotides outside the gene matches: 4. The CDR3 has 14 residues. Germline V gives CDR1 MGHRA, CDR2 YSYEKL. This CDR3 is CASSQGQGASPLHF. CDR3 bases: TGCGCCAGCAGCCAAGGACAGGGCGCATCACCCCTCCACTTT.

CDR3 coding DNA: TGTGCCAGCAGCCTCAGGAGGACTAGGATGTACGAGCAGTACTTC. Protein product: CASSLRRTRMYEQYF. The gene calls are TRBV6-1 and TRBJ2-1, with TRBD2 matching 7 bases. The end of the DNA aligns better with TRBJ2-7, so the J call may be wrong. The germline CDR1 and CDR2 sequences are MNHNS and SASEGT. The CDR3 is 15 amino acids.

The V and J genes are TRBV6-1 and TRBJ2-1; D gene unclear. This CDR3 spans 15 amino acids. CDR1 is MNHNS and CDR2 is SASEGT in the germline V gene. V was cut by 7 bases and J by 8 bases, with 21 bases left in between. CDR3 loop: CASKKSRTGWDEQFF. The DNA of the CDR3 is TGTGCCAGCAAAAAGTCCCGGACCGGGTGGGATGAGCAGTTCTTC.

The V gene is TRBV9, the J gene TRBJ2-5, with D unresolved. Germline CDR1 is SGDLS and CDR2 is YYNGEE. V was clipped by 0 bases and J by 4 bases, with 16 bases between them. This CDR3 region has 16 residues. As DNA, the CDR3 is TGTGCCAGCAGCGTAGAGGGTGGGGATGGCGCAGAGACCCAGTACTTC. Its protein is CASSVEGGDGAETQYF.